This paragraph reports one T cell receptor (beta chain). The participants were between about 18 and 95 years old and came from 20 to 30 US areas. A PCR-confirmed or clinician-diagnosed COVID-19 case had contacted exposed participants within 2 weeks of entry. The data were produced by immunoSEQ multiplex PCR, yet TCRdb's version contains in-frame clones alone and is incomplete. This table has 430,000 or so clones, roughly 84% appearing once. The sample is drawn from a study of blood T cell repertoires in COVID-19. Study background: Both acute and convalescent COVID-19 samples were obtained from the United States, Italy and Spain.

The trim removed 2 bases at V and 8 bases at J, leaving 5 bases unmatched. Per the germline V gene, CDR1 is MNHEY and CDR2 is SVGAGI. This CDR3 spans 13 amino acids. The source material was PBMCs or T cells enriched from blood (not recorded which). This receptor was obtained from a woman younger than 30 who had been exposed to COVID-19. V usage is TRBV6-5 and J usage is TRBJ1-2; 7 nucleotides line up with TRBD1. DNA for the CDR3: TGTGCCAGCAGTTACGAACAGGGGAGCGGCTACACCTTC. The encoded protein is CASSYEQGSGYTF.